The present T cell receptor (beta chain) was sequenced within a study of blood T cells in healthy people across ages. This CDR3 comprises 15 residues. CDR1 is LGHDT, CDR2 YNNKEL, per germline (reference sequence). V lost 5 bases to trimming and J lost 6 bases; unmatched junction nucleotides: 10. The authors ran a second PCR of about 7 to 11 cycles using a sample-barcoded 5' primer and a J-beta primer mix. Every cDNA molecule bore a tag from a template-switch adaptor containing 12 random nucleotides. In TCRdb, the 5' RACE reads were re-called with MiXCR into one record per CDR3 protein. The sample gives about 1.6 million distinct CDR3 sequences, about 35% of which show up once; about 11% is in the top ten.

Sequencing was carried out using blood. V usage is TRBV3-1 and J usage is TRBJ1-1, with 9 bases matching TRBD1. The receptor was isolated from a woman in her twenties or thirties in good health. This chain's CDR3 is CASSYPGQGSAEAFF. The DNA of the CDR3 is TGTGCCAGCAGCTATCCGGGACAGGGTTCCGCTGAAGCTTTCTTT.